The T cell receptor beta chain under discussion was sequenced for a study of cytomegalovirus exposure and HLA in healthy donors (dated by TCRdb to the late 2010s). As for the study more broadly: An earlier analysis of approximately 640 of the donors reported about 250 Gb of sequence data and about 100 million unique TCR beta sequences from about 200 million T cells. To decide whether each TCR beta V gene segment behaved as functional or pseudogenic, an earlier analysis of over 500 of the donors relied on high-throughput TCR beta sequencing. Typing coverage differed by locus: A, B, C, DRB1 and DQB1 were typed in about 629-640 donors, DQA1 in about 500, DPA1 in 600 to 610, and DPB1 in 400 to 480. A later genetic analysis took genome-wide SNP genotypes for about three fifths of the 666 donors and used that subset as a discovery cohort. The study was designed to test whether signatures of past pathogen exposure could be identified by cataloging public T cell receptors. Alongside the repertoire data, information on donor age, sex, ethnicity and CMV serostatus was compiled. Among 398 genotyped donors of the cohort, an average of approximately 250,000 unique TCR beta nucleotide sequences were sequenced per donor, roughly a sixth of them non-productive. Of the approximately 400 genotyped donors, roughly 85% fell in the genetic ancestry cluster associated with self-reported Caucasian donors. A later analysis re-analyzed previously published TCR beta repertoires from 666 donors and added high-resolution HLA genotyping to study TCR occurrence patterns. To predict cytomegalovirus infection status, the study combined high-throughput TCR immunosequencing, statistical association of individual TCRs with disease status, and machine learning. In addition to the first cohort of 500 to 850 subjects, a separate validation cohort of 120 different subjects was used. Rather than using new phenotypic data, the later analysis identified candidate immune exposures from TCR beta sequences and from how often those sequences occurred across donors. Class I and class II HLA loci were covered by the typing at four-digit resolution. Four to six DR-DQ haplotypes were handled as single units for association and clustering, since linkage in the cohort was strong. Every discovery cohort repertoire had been produced on one sequencing platform. An early release that covered 640 HLA-typed donors contained approximately 300 gigabases of sequencing data and 65 million to 100 million unique TCR sequences. The T cell repertoires of under 750 subjects were profiled by immunosequencing and related to cytomegalovirus serostatus. The research as a whole found: In this cohort, only TCR beta chains were sequenced, and detectable features were limited by the absence of alpha or paired-chain data. A group of highly shared sequence variants was considered likely to be a technical artifact of the sequencing pipeline. According to a later genetic analysis, donors in an Asian-associated ancestry cluster had fewer N-insertions in productive TCRs than the approximately 650-donor mean. At a false discovery rate of 0.05, a later analysis linked around 17,000 TCR beta sequences to specific HLA alleles. For the cohort, immune exposure information was limited to CMV serostatus. The 87-base-pair reads could not distinguish some IMGT-functional V segments, including TRBV6-2 and TRBV6-3, so those segments were excluded. A few of the identified cytomegalovirus-associated TCR beta chains were confirmed in vitro to be specific for cytomegalovirus antigens. While some public TCRs were present in many individuals, most TCR sequences turned up only very rarely across donors. An earlier analysis of approximately 570 of the donors showed that most TCR beta V segments appeared in productive rearrangements either about 90% or about 30% of the time, which broadly matched IMGT annotations. In a later genetic analysis, a missense DCLRE1C variant was associated with V-gene and J-gene trimming of TCR beta chains, and the association was replicated in an independent cohort. Presence/absence analyses assumed roughly uniform sequencing depth across donors, an assumption that may not hold. Linkage disequilibrium might explain the correlated functional status among segregating V segments, but an unknown experimental factor could not be ruled out. Compared with equally common non-associated chains, HLA-associated TCR beta chains in a later analysis were more clonally expanded and had lower generation probabilities. In the study, 150 to 200 TCR beta chains were listed as associated with cytomegalovirus. Because counts were too low, seventeen rarely observed V segments, including chromosome 9 orphons, were excluded from the earlier analysis of around 590 of the donors. Several of the top co-occurrence clusters appeared to be linked to parvovirus B19, influenza, CMV and Epstein-Barr virus, according to a later analysis. A further reported finding was that TCR beta sequences accurately predicted the HLA-A and HLA-B alleles for most subjects in the first cohort. Strong co-occurrence of HLA alleles, especially DR and DQ, made assigning TCR associations to individual alleles difficult. The authors suggested that the approach could potentially be generalized to other disease states and immunological phenotypes. Because HLA typing was missing for some donors at each locus, association tests included only the typed subset. A later analysis found that most CMV-associated TCR beta chains appeared HLA-restricted, with HLA associations seemingly driven largely by CMV exposure. In both the original and validation cohorts, the classifier was reported to diagnose cytomegalovirus status with high specificity and sensitivity. A later analysis found that TCR association rates varied across HLA loci, with DRB1 alleles showing the most associated TCRs and HLA-C alleles the fewest.

In total, over 600 healthy bone marrow donors made up the cohort. At the time of sampling, all cohort members were nominally healthy, though unrecorded immune exposures were likely present. The donor tested CMV seronegative and was one of the 352 seronegative cohort members. A peripheral blood sample was collected from each donor, and TCR beta sequencing was performed on peripheral blood mononuclear cells. Genomic DNA extraction from the blood cell samples was performed with the Qiagen DNeasy Blood Extraction Kit. As concerns this clone: It has no known antigen specificity. The input lacks base qualities; no much larger clone sits a single base away.

CDR1 LNHDA and CDR2 SQIVND are derived from the germline V gene (reference sequence). Trimming accounts for 0 bases at V and 8 bases at J, while the number of junction bases matched to no gene is 7. The CDR3 covers 15 residues, taking in both the cysteine and the phenylalanine. The kept DNA is CDR3 alone, 45 bases in frame from the first base. The receptor library was made with the immunoSEQ multiplex PCR assay. For the multiplex PCR, a mixture combining 60 forward primers for TCR Vbeta segments and 13 reverse primers for TCR Jbeta segments was used. The CDR3 region of rearranged TCR beta genes was amplified from genomic DNA by a multiplex PCR assay. The Illumina HiSeq System was used to sequence the amplified TCR beta libraries as 87-base-pair reads. Per the authors' processing: Across the 700 or so repertoires, a later analysis counted tens of millions of unique TCR beta chains, some 11 million of which were shared by at least two donors. A nearest-neighbor algorithm error-corrected the raw reads and collapsed the reads into unique sequences, merging closely related sequences to remove PCR and sequencing errors. Alignment of CDR3 sequences to IMGT reference sequences was used to assign V, D and J gene segments. For a sequence to be retained, a match of at least six nucleotides to both a V gene segment and a J gene segment was required. Rearrangements were called productive when the CDR3 lacked stop codons and stayed in frame with V and J; all others were non-productive. Following IMGT convention, CDR3 was defined as the stretch from the second conserved V-encoded cysteine to the conserved J-encoded phenylalanine. The earlier analysis of approximately 590 of the donors excluded any sequence lacking an unambiguous match to a single V gene segment. An earlier analysis of a few hundred of the donors called V segments functional above 56.7% productive rearrangements and segregating when the between-donor standard deviation exceeded 5%. A statistical classification framework was built to diagnose cytomegalovirus status from the catalog of TCR beta chain sequences. In a later analysis, V and J genes were assigned by comparing TCR nucleotide sequences against IMGT/GENE-DB human TR gene sequences. The TCRdist pipeline was used in a later analysis to assign CDR3 sequences and most-parsimonious VDJ recombination scenarios. A later analysis defined each TCR beta chain by its CDR3 amino acid sequence plus V-gene family, and excluded reads lacking a unique V-gene family. To address suspected cross-contamination and a sequencing artifact, a later analysis removed around 590 highly shared, low-generation-probability nucleotide sequences. In a later analysis, a clonal expansion index for each public chain was calculated from normalized within-repertoire ranks of inferred template counts. Generation probabilities in a later analysis came from a VDJ recombination model fitted to out-of-frame rearrangements, and those results were checked against IGoR. In a later analysis, TCR-TCR, TCR-HLA and TCR-CMV co-occurrence was scored with hypergeometric tests, and a repertoire-size bias correction was applied to TCR pairs. False discovery rates were estimated in a later analysis by permuting HLA or CMV assignments 20 times. In a later analysis, co-occurring TCRs were grouped using DBSCAN, and TCRdist sequence similarity was added for clustering within HLA-allele-positive subsets. Repertoires with fewer than 30,000 or more than 120,000 public chains were left out of co-occurrence clustering, as were about 5 repertoires with anomalous nucleotide sharing. TCRdb re-hosts the immuneACCESS table, in-frame sequences only. Its copies lack some clones; in the studies checked, an unresolved V gene accounts for under half of them, and the cause for the rest is not known. The DNA was the basis for D and trimming; V, J and clone size are from that table. The sample table lists 150,000 to 200,000 clones, roughly 80% of them with a count of one. The biggest ten clones account for roughly 0.65% of the sample.

This sequence was found in a boy aged 5-17 years in good health and CMV-seronegative. The chain is made from TRBV19 and TRBJ1-2; 9 central nucleotides agree with TRBD1. The source material was PBMCs. The nucleotides are TGTGCCAGTAGTATAGAGTGGGACAGGGTCTACGGCTACACCTTC. Its amino acids are CASSIEWDRVYGYTF. The entire variable domain, with the stretches around the CDR3 drawn from the reference TRBV19 and TRBJ1-2 proteins, is DGGITQSPKYLFRKEGQNVTLSCEQNLNHDAMYWYRQDPGQGLRLIYYSQIVNDFQKGDIAEGYSVSREKKESFPLTVTSAQKNPTAFYLCASSIEWDRVYGYTFGSGTRLTVV.